One sample yielded the 17 T cell receptor beta chains listed below, sequenced in a study of PD-1 blockade in classical Hodgkin lymphoma. TCRdb keeps only in-frame clones here, not all; method: immunoSEQ multiplex PCR. This sample has around 26,000 clones; 60% to 85% occur once, and the top ten carry approximately 8.4%. Relapse was seen in all patients after autologous stem cell transplantation, and brentuximab vedotin exposure was variable. Material: peripheral blood mononuclear cells (PBMCs), obtained before the second cycle of nivolumab. Receptors originate from a human donor with classical Hodgkin lymphoma.

The rearrangement uses TRBV4-1 and TRBJ1-1, with D perhaps matching TRBD1 (5 bases). CDR1 MGHRA and CDR2 YSYEKL come from the germline V gene. The CDR3 loop spans 20 amino acids. Trimming cost V 0 bases and J 5 bases, with 28 bases left between them. The CDR3 DNA reads as TGCGCCAGCAGCCAAGATAAAGGTTGGGCAGGGCAGGATAAGTGGACTGAAGCTTTCTTT. This gives the protein CASSQDKGWAGQDKWTEAFF.

The chain joins TRBV19 to TRBJ1-2; possible D gene TRBD1, 6 bases. The germline V gene has CDR1 LNHDA and CDR2 SQIVND (reference sequence). Trimming shortened V by 6 bases and J by 1 base, and 15 bases separated the two germline ends. The length of the CDR3 is 15 residues. CDR3 region: CASSSRDIINYGYTF. CDR3 sequence (DNA): TGTGCCAGTAGCTCAAGGGACATCATTAACTATGGCTACACCTTC.

The chain links TRBV15 to TRBJ2-1, with D uncertain. The V gene's germline CDR1 is LNHNV and CDR2 YYDKDF (reference sequence). V dropped 1 base and J dropped 6 bases, with 4 bases sitting between them. The CDR3 runs 12 residues. Here the CDR3 DNA reads TGTGCCACCAGCAGAGCATTCAATGAGCAGTTCTTC. Translated, it gives CATSRAFNEQFF.

This clone was seen just once. CDR3 sequence reads: CASIKGISGRGFF. The DNA for the CDR3 is TGTGCCAGCATAAAAGGGATTAGCGGGAGGGGATTCTTC. This rearrangement joins TRBV21-1 to TRBJ2-1; the listed D gene, TRBD2, was not tested against the DNA. TRBV21-1 is an annotated pseudogene. The CDR3 loop spans 13 amino acids.

The chain employs TRBV6-5 and TRBJ2-7; D remains unclear. Trimming took off 6 bases at V and 2 bases at J, with 11 bases between the two ends. Germline lookup yields CDR1 MNHEY and CDR2 SVGAGI. The CDR3 covers 13 residues. The chain's CDR3 is CASRGRIAYEQYF. The CDR3 DNA reads as TGTGCCAGCAGAGGAAGAATAGCCTACGAGCAGTACTTC.

The chain combines TRBV28 with TRBJ2-3; TRBD2 agrees at 7 bases. The trim removed 6 bases at V and 6 bases at J, leaving 12 bases unmatched. The CDR3 runs to 15 residues. Germline V gives CDR1 MDHEN, CDR2 SYDVKM. The CDR3 DNA sequence: TGTGCCAGCAGCCAAGCAGGACTAGTCGGGGATACGCAGTATTTT. It encodes CASSQAGLVGDTQYF. Based on the CDR3 plus reference TRBV28 and TRBJ2-3, the full variable domain is DVKVTQSSRYLVKRTGEKVFLECVQDMDHENMFWYRQDPGLGLRLIYFSYDVKMKEKGDIPEGYSVSREKKERFSLILESASTNQTSMYLCASSQAGLVGDTQYFGPGTRLTVL.

The gene calls are TRBV5-4 and TRBJ1-2; D gene uncertain. V dropped 4 bases and J dropped 4 bases, with 14 bases sitting between them. The length of the CDR3 is 14 residues. Germline CDR1 SGHNT, CDR2 YYREEE (reference sequence). The CDR3, as DNA: TGTGCCAGCAGCCCCCCAATGTGGGGCTATGGCTACACCTTC. It specifies CASSPPMWGYGYTF.

This chain links TRBV27 with TRBJ2-7; the match to TRBD1 covers 8 bases. V trimming: 3 bases; J trimming: 3 bases; junction bases outside the gene matches: 4. The CDR3 is 14 amino acids. The germline V gene encodes CDR1 MNHEY and CDR2 SMNVEV (reference sequence). The CDR3 sequence is CASSFDRGSYEQYF. CDR3 DNA: TGTGCCAGCAGTTTCGACAGGGGAAGCTACGAGCAGTACTTC.

The chain couples TRBV6-6 to TRBJ2-1; TRBD2 agrees at 10 bases. Trimming removed 6 bases from V and 3 bases from J; junction bases left unmatched: 5. The CDR3 covers 15 residues. From germline, CDR1 is MNHNY and CDR2 SVGAGI (reference sequence). In nucleotides, the CDR3 is TGTGCCAGCAGCACGACTAGCGGGCTCTACAATGAGCAGTTCTTC. It codes for CASSTTSGLYNEQFF.

The rearrangement uses TRBV5-1 and TRBJ1-3, with 7 bases identical to TRBD1. J was trimmed by 2 bases and V by 3 bases; bases with no gene match: 11. The CDR3 is 17 amino acids. The germline CDR1 and CDR2 sequences are SGHRS and YFSETQ. The CDR3 DNA is TGCGCCAGCAGCTCTACCCACAGGGGTTCCCCTGGAAACACCATATATTTT. Amino acids: CASSSTHRGSPGNTIYF.

The chain couples TRBV27 to TRBJ1-1; no clear D. Germline CDR1 MNHEY, CDR2 SMNVEV (reference sequence). V lost 1 base to trimming and J lost 0 bases, with 15 bases between them. The CDR3 has 17 amino acids. CDR3 loop: CASSLFGSLYMNTEAFF. The CDR3 region has the DNA TGTGCCAGCAGTTTATTCGGCAGCCTATACATGAACACTGAAGCTTTCTTT.

The chain has TRBV5-1 and TRBJ2-1; TRBD2 is a possible D gene (5 bases). CDR3 length equals 13 residues. Germline CDR1 and CDR2: SGHRS and YFSETQ. Trimming removed 2 bases at V and 7 bases at J, with 10 bases between. The CDR3 is CASSFTGINEQFF. In DNA form, the CDR3 reads TGCGCCAGCAGCTTTACGGGAATAAATGAGCAGTTCTTC.

In nucleotides, the CDR3 is TGTGCCAGCAGCGCCGGACAGGGAGGAGAAGAGACCCAGTACTTC. It encodes CASSAGQGGEETQYF. The chain uses TRBV7-9 and TRBJ2-5; 8 nucleotides align to TRBD1. The ends lost 5 bases at V and 3 bases at J; junction bases unmatched: 8. This CDR3 spans 15 amino acids. CDR1 is SEHNR, CDR2 FQNEAQ, per germline (reference sequence).

Points on this clone: At the DNA level, this CDR3 is encoded by other sequences in the same sample as well. The chain employs TRBV9 and TRBJ2-2; no reliable D call. Germline CDR1 reads SGDLS; CDR2 reads YYNGEE. The CDR3 consists of 14 residues. Trimming removed 2 bases at V and 5 bases at J, with 10 bases between. The CDR3 here is CASSVYLGTGELFF. For the CDR3, the DNA is TGTGCCAGCAGCGTGTACTTGGGGACCGGGGAGCTGTTTTTT.

Only a few counts were recorded for this clone. J is TRBJ2-1 and V is TRBV9; D call uncertain. Germline V CDR1 and CDR2: SGDLS, YYNGEE. The V and J ends lost 4 bases and 12 bases respectively, with 14 bases between them. The length of the CDR3 is 12 residues. CDR3 amino acids: CASSSAGRMQFF. DNA for the CDR3: TGTGCCAGCAGCTCAGCAGGCAGAATGCAGTTCTTC.

In regard to this clone: No conserved phenylalanine or tryptophan ends this CDR3, so it is likely a read error. The chain links TRBV6-5 to TRBJ1-2; D perhaps matches TRBD1 (6 bases). The germline V gene encodes CDR1 MNHEY and CDR2 SVGAGI. Trimming left V 0 bases short and J 6 bases short, with 14 bases between. This CDR3 comprises 15 residues. Here the CDR3 reads CASSYSGGSINGYTL. The CDR3 coding sequence is TGTGCCAGCAGTTACTCAGGGGGAAGTATTAATGGCTACACCCTC.

This chain uses TRBV30 with TRBJ1-4; no clear D. V shed 1 base and J shed 1 base, with 7 bases lying between them. This CDR3 has 14 amino acids. The germline CDR1 and CDR2 sequences are GTSNPN and SVGIG (reference sequence). The CDR3 spells CAWSEGVTNEKLFF. CDR3 DNA: TGTGCCTGGAGTGAGGGAGTAACTAATGAAAAACTGTTTTTT.